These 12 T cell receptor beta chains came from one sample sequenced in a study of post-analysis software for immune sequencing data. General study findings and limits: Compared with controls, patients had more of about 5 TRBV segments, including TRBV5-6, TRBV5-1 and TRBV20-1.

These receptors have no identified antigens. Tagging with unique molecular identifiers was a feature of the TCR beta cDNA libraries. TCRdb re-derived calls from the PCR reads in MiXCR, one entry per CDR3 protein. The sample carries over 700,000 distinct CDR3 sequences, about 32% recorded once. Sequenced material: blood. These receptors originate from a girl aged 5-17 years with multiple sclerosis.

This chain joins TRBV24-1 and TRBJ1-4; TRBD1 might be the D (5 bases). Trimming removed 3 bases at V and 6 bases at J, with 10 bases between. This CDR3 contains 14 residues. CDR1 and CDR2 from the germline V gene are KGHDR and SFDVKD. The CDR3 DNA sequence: TGTGCCACCAGTGATAAGCAGGGAGATGAAAAACTGTTTTTT. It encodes CATSDKQGDEKLFF.

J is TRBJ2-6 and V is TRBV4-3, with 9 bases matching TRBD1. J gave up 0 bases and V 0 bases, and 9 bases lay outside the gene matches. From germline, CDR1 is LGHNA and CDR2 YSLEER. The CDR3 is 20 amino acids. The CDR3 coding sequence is TGCGCCAGCAGCCAAGACGGGGGGACAGGGCCGCTCTCTGGGGCCAACGTCCTGACTTTC. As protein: CASSQDGGTGPLSGANVLTF.

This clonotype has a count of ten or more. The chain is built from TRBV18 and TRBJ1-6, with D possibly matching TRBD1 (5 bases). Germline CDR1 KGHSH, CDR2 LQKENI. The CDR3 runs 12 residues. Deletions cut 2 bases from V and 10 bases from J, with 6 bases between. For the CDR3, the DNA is TGTGCCAGCTCACCAGGGACCTCACCCCTCCACTTT. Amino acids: CASSPGTSPLHF.

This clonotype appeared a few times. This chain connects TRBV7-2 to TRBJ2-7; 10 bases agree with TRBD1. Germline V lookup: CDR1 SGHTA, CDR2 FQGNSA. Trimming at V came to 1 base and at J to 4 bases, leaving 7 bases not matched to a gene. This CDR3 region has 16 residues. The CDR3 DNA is TGTGCCAGCAGCTTAGGGACAGGGGGAAGTAAATACGAGCAGTACTTC. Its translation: CASSLGTGGSKYEQYF.

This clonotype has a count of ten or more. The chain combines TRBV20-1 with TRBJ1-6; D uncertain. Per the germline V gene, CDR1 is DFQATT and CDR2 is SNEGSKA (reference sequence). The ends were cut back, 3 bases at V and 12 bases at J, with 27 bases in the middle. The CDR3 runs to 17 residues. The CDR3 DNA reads TGCAGTGCTAGCGTAGGCGGATCAGTCGACCCCCTTAGACCCCTCCACTTT. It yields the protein CSASVGGSVDPLRPLHF.

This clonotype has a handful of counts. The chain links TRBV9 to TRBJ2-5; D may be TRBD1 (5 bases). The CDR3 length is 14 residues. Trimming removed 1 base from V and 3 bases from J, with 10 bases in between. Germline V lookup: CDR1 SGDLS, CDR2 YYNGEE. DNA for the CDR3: TGTGCCAGCAGCGTATCGCAGGGCAAAGAGACCCAGTACTTC. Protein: CASSVSQGKETQYF.

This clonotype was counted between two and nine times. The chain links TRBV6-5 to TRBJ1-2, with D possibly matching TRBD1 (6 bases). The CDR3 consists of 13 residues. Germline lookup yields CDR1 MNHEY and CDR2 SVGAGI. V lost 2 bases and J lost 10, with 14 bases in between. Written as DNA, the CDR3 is TGTGCCAGCAGTTACGGGGGCCGAGACGCCTACACCTTC. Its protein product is CASSYGGRDAYTF.

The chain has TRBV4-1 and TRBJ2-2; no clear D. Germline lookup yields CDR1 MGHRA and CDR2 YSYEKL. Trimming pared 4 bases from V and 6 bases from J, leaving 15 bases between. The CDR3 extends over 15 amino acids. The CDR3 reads CASSRDISGAGELFF. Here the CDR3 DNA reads TGCGCCAGCAGCCGAGACATTTCAGGAGCCGGGGAGCTGTTTTTT.

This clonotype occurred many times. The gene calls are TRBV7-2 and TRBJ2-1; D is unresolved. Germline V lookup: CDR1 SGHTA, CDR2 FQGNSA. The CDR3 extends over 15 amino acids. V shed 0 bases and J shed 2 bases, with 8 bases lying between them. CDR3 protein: CASSLAGDTYNEQFF. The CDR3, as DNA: TGTGCCAGCAGCTTAGCTGGAGATACCTACAATGAGCAGTTCTTC.

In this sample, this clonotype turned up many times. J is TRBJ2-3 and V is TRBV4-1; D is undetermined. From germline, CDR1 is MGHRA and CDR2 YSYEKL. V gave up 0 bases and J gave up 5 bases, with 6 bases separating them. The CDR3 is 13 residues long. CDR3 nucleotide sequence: TGCGCCAGCAGCCAAGATCGAATAGATACGCAGTATTTT. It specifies CASSQDRIDTQYF.

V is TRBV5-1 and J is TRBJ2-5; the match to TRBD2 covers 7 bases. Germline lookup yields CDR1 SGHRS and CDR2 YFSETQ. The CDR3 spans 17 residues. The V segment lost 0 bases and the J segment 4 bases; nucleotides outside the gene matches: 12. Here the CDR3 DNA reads TGCGCCAGCAGCTTGGCTGTTCTAGTCGGCGGGGGAGAGACCCAGTACTTC. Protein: CASSLAVLVGGGETQYF.

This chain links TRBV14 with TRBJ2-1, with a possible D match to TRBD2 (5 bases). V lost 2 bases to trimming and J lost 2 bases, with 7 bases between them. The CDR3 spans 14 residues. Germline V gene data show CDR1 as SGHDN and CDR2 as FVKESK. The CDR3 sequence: CASSQRGTYNEQFF. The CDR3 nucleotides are TGTGCCAGCAGCCAACGGGGTACCTACAATGAGCAGTTCTTC.